The following is a TCR beta chain sequence with its context. The sample is drawn from a study of blood T cell repertoires in COVID-19. Study in general: Sample material is recorded as cDNA or gDNA derived from T cells, B-cell-depleted T cells, or PBMCs.

V shed 6 bases and J 2 bases; nucleotides not matched to a gene: 7. CDR1 and CDR2 from the germline V gene are KGHSH and LQKENI. The CDR3 is made up of 15 amino acids. Original analysis: Cell counts per sample came from amplifying reference gene primers. TCRdb's table, derived via immunoSEQ multiplex PCR, lists solely in-frame clones and lacks some. For V, J and clone size, that table is used; D and trimming come from the DNA. The repertoire holds 350,000 to 500,000 clones, with around 90% as singletons. The chain joins TRBV18 to TRBJ2-1; TRBD2 aligns across 7 bases. Sequenced: peripheral blood. This sequence was found in a young man with COVID-19, enrolled during active disease. The CDR3: CASSGEGRAYNEQFF. In DNA form, the CDR3 reads TGTGCCAGCTCGGGGGAAGGGAGGGCCTACAATGAGCAGTTCTTC.